Sequencing of this TCR beta chain was carried out in a study of graft-versus-host responses after intestinal transplantation. Turning to the study itself: Every one of the recipients received anti-thymocyte globulin induction and afterwards took tacrolimus and steroids for around 3 years.

Per the germline V gene, CDR1 is ENHRY and CDR2 is SYGVKD. The ends lost 5 bases at V and 2 bases at J; junction bases unmatched: 4. This CDR3 has 14 residues. Regarding this clone: The antigen is not known.

Using immunoSEQ multiplex PCR, the repertoire was profiled, and TCRdb retains in-frame clones only, with some absent. The sample has almost 85,000 clones, roughly 91% seen once; the top ten hold more than 0.075%. Points from the study as a whole: Where graft-donor T cell macrochimerism was present, patients had high graft-versus-host to host-versus-graft clonal ratios in allografts. Among recipient marrow samples, GvH clones were found; some appeared first in ileum or blood.

The clonotype was recovered from a human donor who received an intestinal transplant. The sequencing used unstimulated CD4+ T cells sorted from spleen or lymph node cells, collected before intestinal transplant. The gene calls are TRBV10-3 and TRBJ1-1; TRBD1 agrees at 8 bases. The CDR3 DNA reads TGTGCCATCAGTTCGGACAGGGCCAACACTGAAGCTTTCTTT. It is translated as CAISSDRANTEAFF.